This T cell receptor beta chain emerged from a study of shared clonotypes between healthy human individuals. V lost 4 bases, J lost 1 base, and 5 bases stayed unmatched. The CDR3 covers 16 residues. Germline V lookup: CDR1 SGHRS, CDR2 YFSETQ. This clone has only one observation. Distinct nucleotide sequences in the sample also encode this CDR3. Division of CD4+ cells produced a CD45RA+ naive subset and a CD45RA-negative memory subset. The assay ran at deep level. Using immunoSEQ multiplex PCR, the repertoire was profiled, and TCRdb retains in-frame clones only, with some absent. The sample shows 2,100,000 or so clones, more than 90% of them seen only once.

The sequencing sample was made of naive CD4+ T cells sorted from blood. Described subset: CD45RA+ positively selected. This clonotype originated in a man aged 18 to 30 in good health. The chain is built from TRBV5-1 and TRBJ2-2, with TRBD1 matching 9 bases. CDR3: CASSPPGQGNTGELFF. The CDR3 DNA follows: TGCGCCAGCAGCCCTCCGGGACAGGGGAACACCGGGGAGCTGTTTTTT.